This is a list of T cell receptor beta chains from one sample in a study of brain T cells in children with intractable seizures. Produced via immunoSEQ multiplex PCR; TCRdb's table is partial and in-frame only. The table has 78,000 or so clones, under 95% seen once. This specimen consisted of peripheral blood, obtained at surgery. These receptors came from a girl aged 2 to 10 with Rasmussen encephalitis and intractable seizures. CDR3s include the opening cysteine and the closing phenylalanine or tryptophan. D genes are given only for firm matches. Rows give clone size only sometimes, using once, few, many, or a class for an expanded clone.

TRBV20-1	-	-	TRBJ1-6	CSASYNRNSPLHF	TGCAGTGCTAGTTACAATCGGAATTCACCCCTCCACTTT
TRBV28	-	-	TRBJ1-1	CASSLRWTEAFF	TGTGCCAGCAGTTTGAGATGGACTGAAGCTTTCTTT
TRBV7-9	-	medium-sized	TRBJ2-3	CASSSGLGADTQYF	TGTGCCAGCAGCTCGGGGCTCGGCGCAGATACGCAGTATTTT
TRBV2	TRBD2	-	TRBJ2-5	CASTISGGETQYF	TGTGCTAGTACCATCAGCGGGGGGGAGACCCAGTACTTC
TRBV5-4	TRBD1	once	TRBJ1-2	CASSLGGTEYGYTF	TGTGCCAGCAGCTTGGGAGGGACAGAGTATGGCTACACCTTC
TRBV6-5	-	-	TRBJ1-6	CASSYSIIGATSPLHF	TGTGCCAGCAGTTACTCGATTATAGGGGCCACCTCACCCCTCCACTTT
TRBV7-3	TRBD2	-	TRBJ2-1	CASRPQGLAGADNEQFF	TGTGCCAGCAGACCTCAGGGACTAGCGGGGGCGGACAATGAGCAGTTCTTC
TRBV19	-	-	TRBJ2-5	CASRSRLGETQYF	TGTGCCAGTAGATCAAGGTTAGGGGAGACCCAGTACTTC
TRBV5-1	TRBD1	-	TRBJ2-7	CASSPTGGSYEQYF	TGCGCCAGCAGTCCGACAGGGGGCTCCTACGAGCAGTACTTC
TRBV18	-	-	TRBJ2-5	CASAGAMEETQYF	TGTGCCAGCGCTGGGGCTATGGAAGAGACCCAGTACTTC
TRBV30	TRBD2	once	TRBJ2-2	CAWSVGGAGELFF	TGTGCCTGGAGTGTGGGAGGGGCAGGGGAGCTGTTTTTT
TRBV19	-	-	TRBJ2-5	CASSPGWAQGETQYF	TGTGCCAGTAGTCCGGGGTGGGCCCAGGGGGAGACCCAGTACTTC
TRBV21-1	-	once	TRBJ1-6	CASTPFPGASCGVKLVASPLHF	TGTGCCAGCACCCCGTTCCCCGGCGCGTCTTGTGGAGTTAAGTTGGTAGCCTCACCCCTCCACTTT
TRBV9	TRBD1	-	TRBJ2-3	CASSVDGQVNTDTQYF	TGTGCCAGCAGCGTAGATGGACAGGTAAACACAGATACGCAGTATTTT
TRBV5-1	-	-	TRBJ2-5	CASSFGLTEETQYF	TGCGCCAGCAGCTTTGGGCTGACAGAAGAGACCCAGTACTTC
TRBV18	TRBD2	-	TRBJ2-3	CASSPREGGTDTQYF	TGTGCCAGCTCACCAAGGGAGGGCGGAACAGATACGCAGTATTTT
TRBV15	-	-	TRBJ1-1	CATSRDLLMNTEAFF	TGTGCCACCAGCAGAGATCTGCTCATGAACACTGAAGCTTTCTTT
TRBV21-1	-	-	TRBJ2-2	CASSKPGTGELFF	TGTGCCAGCAGCAAACCGGGCACCGGGGAGCTGTTTTTT
TRBV20-1	-	few	TRBJ1-1	CSATVNTEAFF	TGCAGTGCTACAGTGAACACTGAAGCTTTCTTT
TRBV3-1/TRBV3-2	-	-	TRBJ1-2	CASSQMDNGGYTF	TGTGCCAGCAGCCAAATGGACAATGGTGGCTACACCTTC
TRBV6-2/TRBV6-3	-	-	TRBJ2-3	CASSLRPVSTDTQYF	TGTGCCAGCAGTTTACGGCCCGTTAGCACAGATACGCAGTATTTT
TRBV9	-	-	TRBJ1-2	CASSVGKELYGYTF	TGTGCCAGCAGCGTAGGGAAAGAGTTGTATGGCTACACCTTC
TRBV4-1	-	once	TRBJ1-5	CASSQDAGQNPNQPQHF	TGCGCCAGCAGCCAAGATGCGGGCCAGAACCCCAATCAGCCCCAGCATTTT
TRBV4-2	-	-	TRBJ2-1	CASSSRARGYNEQFF	TGTGCCAGCAGCTCCAGGGCTCGGGGGTACAATGAGCAGTTCTTC
TRBV18	-	-	TRBJ2-7	CASSRLGQGIEQYF	TGTGCCAGCTCACGTTTGGGGCAGGGAATCGAGCAGTACTTC
TRBV28	-	-	TRBJ2-7	CASSLLPDSSYEQYF	TGTGCCAGCAGTTTATTGCCGGACAGCTCCTACGAGCAGTACTTC
TRBV7-3	TRBD2	-	TRBJ2-3	CASSYGTLAGLGGDTQYF	TGTGCCAGCAGCTACGGGACCCTAGCGGGCCTTGGAGGAGATACGCAGTATTTT
TRBV3-1/TRBV3-2	TRBD1	-	TRBJ1-1	CASSQGPSTGKRRGAFF	TGTGCCAGCAGCCAAGGGCCCTCGACAGGGAAACGAAGGGGAGCTTTCTTT
TRBV6-8	-	-	TRBJ1-5	CASSYCGTSNQPQHF	TGTGCCAGCAGTTACTGCGGGACAAGCAATCAGCCCCAGCATTTT
TRBV3-1/TRBV3-2	TRBD2	few	TRBJ2-1	CASSQAWEGLDEQFF	TGTGCCAGCAGCCAAGCCTGGGAGGGCCTGGATGAGCAGTTCTTC
TRBV19	-	-	TRBJ1-1	CASSIGYRDDTEAFF	TGTGCCAGTAGTATTGGGTACAGGGACGACACTGAAGCTTTCTTT
TRBV5-4	-	-	TRBJ2-3	CASSLGSRATDTQYF	TGTGCCAGCAGCTTGGGTTCGAGAGCCACAGATACGCAGTATTTT
TRBV7-9	-	-	TRBJ1-1	CASSPNLGGRTEAFF	TGTGCCAGCAGCCCCAACCTGGGGGGTCGCACTGAAGCTTTCTTT
TRBV27	-	once	TRBJ2-6	CASSLLTGTGANVLTF	TGTGCCAGCAGTTTACTAACAGGGACTGGGGCCAACGTCCTGACTTTC
TRBV7-9	-	-	TRBJ2-3	CASSYRRGTDTQYF	TGTGCCAGCAGCTACCGGCGGGGCACAGATACGCAGTATTTT
TRBV27	-	-	TRBJ1-6	CASSFGPPGNSPLHF	TGTGCCAGCAGTTTTGGCCCCCCGGGGAATTCACCCCTCCACTTT
TRBV5-5	-	-	TRBJ1-4	CASSPGRVGEKLFF	TGTGCCAGCAGCCCTGGCAGGGTCGGGGAAAAACTGTTTTTT
TRBV28	-	-	TRBJ1-5	CASISGRQPQHF	TGTGCCAGCATCTCAGGGAGACAGCCCCAGCATTTT
TRBV5-1	-	-	TRBJ1-1	CASSLQGNTEAFF	TGCGCCAGCAGCTTACAGGGGAACACTGAAGCTTTCTTT
TRBV2	TRBD1	-	TRBJ2-7	CASTGTGRYEQYF	TGTGCCAGCACTGGGACAGGGAGGTACGAGCAGTACTTC
TRBV4-1	-	many	TRBJ1-3	CASSQGPGTGNTIYF	TGCGCCAGCAGCCAAGGTCCGGGGACTGGAAACACCATATATTTT
TRBV2	TRBD1	-	TRBJ1-1	CASTDRDHTEAFF	TGTGCCAGCACCGACAGGGATCACACTGAAGCTTTCTTT
TRBV7-6	TRBD1	-	TRBJ1-1	CASSLVGQGNRGEAFF	TGTGCCAGCAGCTTAGTGGGACAGGGGAACAGGGGTGAAGCTTTCTTT
TRBV20-1	-	-	TRBJ1-2	CSASGPGYGYTF	TGCAGTGCTAGTGGTCCAGGCTATGGCTACACCTTC
TRBV12-3/TRBV12-4	-	-	TRBJ2-7	CASRRGLSEQYF	TGTGCCAGCAGACGGGGGTTGAGCGAGCAGTACTTC
TRBV6-5	-	-	TRBJ2-2	CASRQNQGNGELFF	TGTGCCAGCAGACAGAATCAGGGTAACGGGGAGCTGTTTTTT
TRBV30	TRBD1	-	TRBJ1-2	CAWENLGQGSSGYTF	TGTGCCTGGGAAAATCTGGGACAGGGCTCGTCTGGCTACACCTTC
TRBV27	-	-	TRBJ2-1	CASSLFLTRVSYNEQFF	TGTGCCAGCAGTTTATTCCTAACTAGGGTGTCCTACAATGAGCAGTTCTTC